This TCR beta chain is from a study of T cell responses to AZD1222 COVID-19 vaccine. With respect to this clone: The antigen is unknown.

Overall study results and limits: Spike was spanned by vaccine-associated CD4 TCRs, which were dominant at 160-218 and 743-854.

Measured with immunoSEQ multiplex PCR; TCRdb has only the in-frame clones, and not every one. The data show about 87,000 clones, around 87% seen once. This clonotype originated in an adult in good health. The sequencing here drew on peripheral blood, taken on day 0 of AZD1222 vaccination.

This chain's CDR3 is CASIPPYGSSYEQYF. The CDR3 DNA sequence: TGTGCCAGCATACCACCCTACGGGAGCTCCTACGAGCAGTACTTC. The chain couples TRBV28 to TRBJ2-7; possible D gene TRBD2, 6 bases. Deletions cut 7 bases from V and 0 bases from J, with 16 bases between. Germline lookup yields CDR1 MDHEN and CDR2 SYDVKM. This CDR3 contains 15 residues.